These 19 T cell receptor beta chains came from one sample sequenced in a study of cytomegalovirus exposure and HLA in healthy donors. PCR employed 60 Vbeta and 13 Jbeta primers. Clones were read by immunoSEQ multiplex PCR, and TCRdb kept only the in-frame ones, dropping some. The table has approximately 170,000 clones, around 78% seen once. Sequences were obtained from PBMCs. The receptors originated from a man between 40 and 49 years old in good health and CMV-seronegative.

V gene TRBV4-1 combines with J gene TRBJ2-3; 7 nucleotides line up with TRBD2. CDR1 is MGHRA, CDR2 YSYEKL, per germline. The CDR3 has 15 residues. The ends lost 4 bases at V and 5 bases at J; junction bases unmatched: 9. The CDR3 DNA is TGCGCCAGCAGCCTAGGCGTGGTAGCGGGAGATACGCAGTATTTT. This codes for CASSLGVVAGDTQYF.

The V and J genes are TRBV5-4 and TRBJ2-7, with 7 bases that match TRBD2. J gave up 3 bases and V 1 base, and 10 bases lay outside the gene matches. Germline lookup yields CDR1 SGHNT and CDR2 YYREEE (reference sequence). The CDR3 is 16 residues long. Written as DNA, the CDR3 is TGTGCCAGCAGCTTGAGGCCGGGAGGCTCCGGCTACGAGCAGTACGTC. Translation gives CASSLRPGGSGYEQYV.

Remarks on this clone: Different DNA sequences within this sample yield the same CDR3. The V gene is TRBV5-1, the J gene TRBJ2-5; the D gene is possibly TRBD2 (6 bases). The CDR3 is 14 residues long. The germline V and J ends were trimmed by 3 bases and 2 bases, with 11 bases remaining between them. Germline CDR1 reads SGHRS; CDR2 reads YFSETQ. The CDR3 loop reads CASSSGTLQETQYF. In DNA, the CDR3 is TGCGCCAGCAGCTCCGGGACTCTTCAAGAGACCCAGTACTTC.

The rearrangement joins TRBV30 to TRBJ1-2; 8 nucleotides agree with TRBD1. Germline V lookup: CDR1 GTSNPN, CDR2 SVGIG (reference sequence). The V gene end was trimmed by 3 bases and the J gene end by 5 bases; junction bases not matched to a gene: 20. The length of the CDR3 is 18 residues. Here the CDR3 reads CAWRGLPGRGPTTYGYTF. CDR3 bases: TGTGCCTGGAGAGGCTTGCCAGGCAGGGGGCCCACCACTTATGGCTACACCTTC.

The rearrangement links TRBV30 to TRBJ1-6; 9 bases are shared with TRBD1. J gave up 9 bases and V 2 bases, and 5 bases lay outside the gene matches. The CDR3 is 14 amino acids. Germline values: CDR1 GTSNPN, CDR2 SVGIG (reference sequence). The chain's CDR3 is CAWSWGQGSSPLHF. The CDR3 DNA sequence: TGTGCCTGGAGTTGGGGACAGGGAAGTTCACCCCTCCACTTT.

The chain has TRBV6-5 and TRBJ1-1, with D perhaps TRBD1 (5 bases). With 8 bases removed from V and 7 bases from J, the gap between germline ends came to 11 bases. CDR3 size: 11 residues. Germline V gene sequence: CDR1 MNHEY, CDR2 SVGAGI. DNA of the CDR3: TGTGCCAGCGCTTCCGGGGGTGAAGCTTTCTTT. Translating gives CASASGGEAFF.

The chain links TRBV30 to TRBJ2-3, with TRBD2 matching 7 bases. This CDR3 contains 13 residues. V lost 4 bases to trimming and J lost 8 bases; unmatched junction nucleotides: 9. The germline V gene has CDR1 GTSNPN and CDR2 SVGIG (reference sequence). This CDR3 is CAWNMRETGTQYF. CDR3 nucleotide sequence: TGTGCCTGGAATATGCGGGAGACGGGTACGCAGTATTTT.

The rearrangement uses TRBV7-3 and TRBJ2-2; D is undetermined. Germline values: CDR1 SGHTA, CDR2 FQGTGA. The CDR3 loop spans 14 amino acids. V was shortened by 3 bases and J by 4 bases, with 9 bases between the two germline ends. The DNA for the CDR3 is TGTGCCAGCAGCTTTTCCGGTTTCACCGGGGAGCTGTTTTTT. This gives the protein CASSFSGFTGELFF.

Worth noting for this clone: This sample also contains other DNA sequences that code for the same CDR3. The chain combines TRBV21-1 with TRBJ1-1; the table calls TRBD1, which could not be checked here. TRBV21-1 is a pseudogene locus. The CDR3 covers 11 residues. CDR3 in amino acids: CASKGQTEAFF. CDR3 DNA: TGTGCCAGCAAGGGACAAACTGAAGCTTTCTTC.

The V call is TRBV14, the J call TRBJ2-5, with TRBD2 matching over 7 bases. CDR1 is SGHDN, CDR2 FVKESK, per germline. V lost 5 bases, J lost 9 bases, and 3 bases stayed unmatched. The CDR3 consists of 11 residues. The CDR3 nucleotides read TGTGCCAGCAGCAGCGGGGCGTCCCAGTACTTC. Protein: CASSSGASQYF.

Concerning this clone itself: A read error may account for a junction end that differs from germline. The rearrangement uses TRBV7-9 and TRBJ1-4, with D unclear. Germline V lookup: CDR1 SEHNR, CDR2 FQNEAQ (reference sequence). CDR3 length: 14 amino acids. CDR3 in amino acids: CSSSLVGGGEKLFF. For the CDR3, the DNA is TGTTCCAGCAGCTTAGTGGGAGGAGGCGAAAAACTGTTTTTT.

CDR3 region: CASSRSAGELFF. The DNA for the CDR3 is TGTGCCAGCAGTAGATCCGCCGGGGAGCTGTTTTTT. This sequence joins TRBV11-3 and TRBJ2-2; no reliable D call. The V gene lost 6 bases and the J gene lost 6 bases, with 8 bases spanning the gap. Germline V CDR1 and CDR2: SGHNT, YENEEA. The CDR3 runs to 12 residues.

The chain uses TRBV5-1 and TRBJ2-1; 9 positions agree with TRBD2. CDR1 is SGHRS, CDR2 YFSETQ, per germline. This CDR3 spans 15 amino acids. CDR3 DNA sequence: TGCTCAACTAGTACCGGGACTAGCACCGAGGATGAGCAGTTCTTC. Protein: CSTSTGTSTEDEQFF.

The chain uses TRBV27 and TRBJ2-7; D possibly corresponds to TRBD1 (6 bases). The V end was cut by 5 bases, the J end by 2 bases, with 16 bases between. Per germline, CDR1 MNHEY and CDR2 SMNVEV (reference sequence). CDR3 length: 15 amino acids. CDR3 DNA sequence: TGTGCCAGCAGTAGAATCCGGGACACAGCCTACGAGCAGTACTTC. Protein: CASSRIRDTAYEQYF.

The V gene is TRBV28, the J gene TRBJ2-4; D is perhaps TRBD2 (5 bases). In germline, CDR1 is MDHEN, CDR2 SYDVKM. V shed 8 bases and J shed 0 bases, with 14 bases lying between them. The CDR3 contains 15 residues. Here the CDR3 DNA reads TGTGCCAGCGGCCTAGACGGACTAGCCAAAAACATTCAGTACTTC. Translating it yields CASGLDGLAKNIQYF.

The chain employs TRBV30 and TRBJ2-1; 8 bases are a match to TRBD2. CDR1 and CDR2 (germline): GTSNPN, SVGIG (reference sequence). V dropped 2 bases and J dropped 2; count of bases not matched to a gene: 5. CDR3 length: 15 amino acids. The CDR3 loop reads CAWSRGGAPYNEQFF. As DNA, the CDR3 is TGTGCCTGGAGTCGGGGGGGGGCACCCTACAATGAGCAGTTCTTC. The full variable domain, with the rest looked up from reference TRBV30 and TRBJ2-1, is SQTIHQWPATLVQPVGSPLSLECTVEGTSNPNLYWYRQAAGRGLQLLFYSVGIGQISSEVPQNLSASRPQDRQFILSSKKLLLSDSGFYLCAWSRGGAPYNEQFFGPGTRLTVL.

The count of this clone is one. The chain is built from TRBV15 and TRBJ2-7; 11 bases are shared with TRBD2. The CDR3 extends over 13 amino acids. Per germline, CDR1 LNHNV and CDR2 YYDKDF (reference sequence). The ends lost 7 bases at V and 2 bases at J; junction bases unmatched: 1. CDR3 protein: CATKTSGTYEQYF. CDR3 sequence (DNA): TGTGCCACCAAGACTAGCGGGACCTACGAGCAGTACTTC.

The chain links TRBV6-5 to TRBJ1-5, with D possibly matching TRBD1 (5 bases). This CDR3 spans 15 amino acids. Germline lookup yields CDR1 MNHEY and CDR2 SVGAGI. Trimming left V 6 bases short and J 1 base short, with 13 bases between. The CDR3 sequence: CASRELRQSNQPQHF. The CDR3 DNA reads TGTGCCAGCAGGGAACTGAGACAGAGCAATCAGCCCCAGCATTTT.

This sequence joins TRBV7-3 and TRBJ2-1; tentative D call: TRBD2 (5 bases). Trimming removed 1 base from V and 0 bases from J, with 10 bases in between. The CDR3 sequence is 16 residues long. Germline values: CDR1 SGHTA, CDR2 FQGTGA. CDR3 sequence: CASSLKHGGSYNEQFF. CDR3 coding DNA: TGTGCCAGCAGCTTAAAACACGGAGGCTCCTACAATGAGCAGTTCTTC.